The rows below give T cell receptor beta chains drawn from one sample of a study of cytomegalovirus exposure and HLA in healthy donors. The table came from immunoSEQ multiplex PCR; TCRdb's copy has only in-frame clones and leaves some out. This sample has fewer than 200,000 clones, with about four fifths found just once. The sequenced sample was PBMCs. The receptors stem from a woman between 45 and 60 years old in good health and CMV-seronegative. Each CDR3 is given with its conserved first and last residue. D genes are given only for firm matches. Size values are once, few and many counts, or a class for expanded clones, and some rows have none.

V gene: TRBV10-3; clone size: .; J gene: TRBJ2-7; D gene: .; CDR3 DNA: TGTGCCATCAGTGAGTCGATGGGGGGGGCGGGCGAGCAGTACTTC; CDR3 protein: CAISESMGGAGEQYF
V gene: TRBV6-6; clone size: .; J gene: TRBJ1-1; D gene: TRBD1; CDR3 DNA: TGTGCCAGCAGTTACTTGGGACAGCACACTGAAGCTTTCTTT; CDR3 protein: CASSYLGQHTEAFF
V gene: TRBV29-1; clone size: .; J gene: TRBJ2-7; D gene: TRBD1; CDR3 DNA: TGCAGCGTTGAAGATCGCGTGACAGGGTCATACGAGCAGTACTTC; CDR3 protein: CSVEDRVTGSYEQYF
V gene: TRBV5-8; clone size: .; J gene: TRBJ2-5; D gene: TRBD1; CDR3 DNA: TGTGCCAGCAACCCGCACTTCGGGACAGGGCAAGAGACCCAGTACTTC; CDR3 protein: CASNPHFGTGQETQYF
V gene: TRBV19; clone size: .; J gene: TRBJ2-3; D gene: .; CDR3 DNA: TGTGCCAGTAGTCTAGGACTGACCACAGATACGCAGTATTTT; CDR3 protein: CASSLGLTTDTQYF
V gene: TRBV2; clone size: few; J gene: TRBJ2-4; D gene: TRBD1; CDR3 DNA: TGTGCCAGCAGATCGGACAGGGGGGATAGCTACAAAAACATTCAGTACTTC; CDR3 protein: CASRSDRGDSYKNIQYF
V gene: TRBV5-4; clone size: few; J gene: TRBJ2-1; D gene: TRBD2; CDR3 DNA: TGTGCCAGCGCTGGGGGCGGGGGGTCCCTATACAATGAGCAGTTCTTC; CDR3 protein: CASAGGGGSLYNEQFF
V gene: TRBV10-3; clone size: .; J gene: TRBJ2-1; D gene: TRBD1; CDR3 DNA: TGTGCCATCAGTGAGTGGACAGGGCGGATCTACAATGAGCAGTTCTTC; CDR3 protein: CAISEWTGRIYNEQFF
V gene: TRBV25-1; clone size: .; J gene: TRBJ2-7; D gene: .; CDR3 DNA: TGTGCCAGCAGTGGTGAGATGAGCTCCTACGAGCAGTACTTC; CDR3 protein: CASSGEMSSYEQYF
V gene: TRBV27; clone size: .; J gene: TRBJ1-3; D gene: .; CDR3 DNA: TGTGCCAGCAGTTTACCCACGGACAGAGACTCTGGAAACACCATATATTTT; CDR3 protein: CASSLPTDRDSGNTIYF
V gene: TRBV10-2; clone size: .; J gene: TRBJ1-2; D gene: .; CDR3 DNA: TGCGCCAGCAGTGAGCAGGGTATCTATGGCTACACCTTC; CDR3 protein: CASSEQGIYGYTF
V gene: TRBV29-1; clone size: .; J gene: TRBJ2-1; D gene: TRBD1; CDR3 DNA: TGCAGCGTTTACAGGGGTGAGCAGTTCTTC; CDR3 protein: CSVYRGEQFF
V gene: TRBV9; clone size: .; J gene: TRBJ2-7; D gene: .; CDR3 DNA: TGTGCCAGCAGCTGGGTTGAAGGGGGCGAGCAGTACTTC; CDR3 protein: CASSWVEGGEQYF
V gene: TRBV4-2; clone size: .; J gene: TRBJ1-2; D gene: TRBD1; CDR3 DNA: TGTGCCAGCAGCCAAGTCAGGACAGGGGATCGGGGCTACACCTTC; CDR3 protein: CASSQVRTGDRGYTF
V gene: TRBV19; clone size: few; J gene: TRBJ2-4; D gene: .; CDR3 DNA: TGTGCCAGTAAGAAGGGGGGGGCAGGAATAGCCAAAAACATTCAGTACTTC; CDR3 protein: CASKKGGAGIAKNIQYF
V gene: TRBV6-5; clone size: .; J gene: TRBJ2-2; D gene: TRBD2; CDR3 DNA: TGTGCCAGCAGTTACGGGGTAGCGGGAGGCACCGGGGAGCTGTTTTTT; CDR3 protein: CASSYGVAGGTGELFF